The next 23 T cell receptor beta chains were all read from a single sample in a study of stem cell transplantation in POMP-related autoinflammatory disease. The table came from immunoSEQ multiplex PCR; TCRdb's copy has only in-frame clones and leaves some out. The sample has fewer than 30,000 clones, 82% seen once. This specimen consisted of CD4+ T cells from PBMCs, obtained before stem cell transplantation. The source is a human donor with POMP-related autoinflammation and immune dysregulation (PRAID).

The CDR3 DNA is TGTGCCAGCAGCGTAGATAGCGACAGGGTTCGCGAGCAGTACTTC. Translated: CASSVDSDRVREQYF. V gene TRBV9 combines with J gene TRBJ2-7, with 7 bases lining up with TRBD1. This CDR3 spans 15 amino acids. CDR1 is SGDLS, CDR2 YYNGEE, per germline. The V gene end was trimmed by 0 bases and the J gene end by 6 bases; junction bases not matched to a gene: 9.

The chain employs TRBV7-2 and TRBJ1-2; no reliable D call. The length of the CDR3 is 13 residues. CDR1 is SGHTA and CDR2 is FQGNSA in the germline V gene. Deletions cut 3 bases from V and 7 bases from J, with 12 bases between. The CDR3 here is CASSFERMGGYTF. The CDR3 DNA reads TGTGCCAGCAGCTTCGAGAGGATGGGTGGCTACACCTTC.

This clone showed up just once. The V and J genes are TRBV2 and TRBJ1-2; D remains ambiguous. The germline CDR1 and CDR2 sequences are SNHLY and FYNNEI. This CDR3 region has 13 residues. V was clipped by 6 bases and J by 0 bases, with 8 bases between them. For the CDR3, the DNA is TGTGCCAGCAGACAGAATGCTAACTATGGCTACACCTTC. Residues: CASRQNANYGYTF. The whole variable domain, remainder taken from reference TRBV2 and TRBJ1-2, is EPEVTQTPSHQVTQMGQEVILRCVPISNHLYFYWYRQILGQKVEFLVSFYNNEISEKSEIFDDQFSVERPDGSNFTLKIRSTKLEDSAMYFCASRQNANYGYTFGSGTRLTVV.

The V gene is TRBV2, the J gene TRBJ2-1; 7 positions agree with TRBD2. J lost 4 bases, V lost 7 bases, and 10 bases had no gene match. Germline CDR1 reads SNHLY; CDR2 reads FYNNEI. This CDR3 is 15 amino acids long. The CDR3, as DNA: TGTGCCAGCATGTGGGAGGGGACTTTTTACAATGAGCAGTTCTTC. Translating it yields CASMWEGTFYNEQFF.

V is TRBV9 and J is TRBJ1-2; 9 nucleotides match TRBD1. V was pared by 0 bases and J by 5 bases, with 14 bases of the junction left unmatched. The germline gives CDR1 SGDLS, CDR2 YYNGEE. The CDR3 loop spans 18 amino acids. The CDR3 is CASSVATKRQGDRYGYTF. The CDR3 region has the DNA TGTGCCAGCAGCGTAGCTACTAAGAGACAGGGGGACCGGTATGGCTACACCTTC.

The chain combines TRBV11-2 with TRBJ1-2; no clear D. This CDR3 contains 18 residues. Germline V lookup: CDR1 SGHAT, CDR2 FQNNGV. Trimming removed 2 bases at V and 3 bases at J, with 22 bases between. The CDR3 DNA is TGTGCCAGCAGCTTATTCGTGGCCGCGACCCGGTGGGACTATGGCTACACCTTC. This translates into CASSLFVAATRWDYGYTF.

The chain is built from TRBV5-4 and TRBJ2-7; the D gene could be TRBD1 or TRBD2 (5 bases each). The CDR3 runs 14 residues. Per the germline V gene, CDR1 is SGHNT and CDR2 is YYREEE (reference sequence). V was trimmed by 0 bases and J by 3 bases, leaving 10 bases between them. CDR3 in amino acids: CASSLVAGSYEQYF. The CDR3 DNA sequence: TGTGCCAGCAGCTTGGTGGCAGGGAGCTACGAGCAGTACTTC.

This clone showed up just a few times. This chain links TRBV7-9 with TRBJ1-5; D is undetermined. CDR1 is SEHNR and CDR2 is FQNEAQ in the germline V gene (reference sequence). V shed 5 bases and J shed 7 bases, with 9 bases lying between them. There are 12 residues in the CDR3. CDR3 amino acids: CASSLNLQPQHF. Here the CDR3 DNA reads TGTGCCAGCAGCCTTAATCTCCAGCCCCAGCATTTT.

The V call is TRBV12-5, the J call TRBJ1-2; TRBD1 might be the D (6 bases). The CDR3 is made up of 16 amino acids. Trimming took off 1 base at V and 4 bases at J, with 16 bases between the two ends. In germline, CDR1 is LGHNT, CDR2 FRNRAP. The chain's CDR3 is CASGLGIPQGPYGYTF. The CDR3 nucleotides are TGTGCTAGTGGTTTGGGCATTCCACAGGGTCCCTATGGCTACACCTTC.

The J gene is TRBJ2-5, the V gene TRBV11-2, with 13 positions matching TRBD2. The V gene's germline CDR1 is SGHAT and CDR2 FQNNGV. There are 16 residues in the CDR3. Germline trimming cut 0 bases from V and 7 bases from J; bases unmatched to any gene: 5. The CDR3, as DNA: TGTGCCAGCAGCTTAGAGGGACTAGCGGGACTTGGGACCCAGTACTTC. As protein: CASSLEGLAGLGTQYF. Variable domain in full (rest from reference TRBV11-2 and TRBJ2-5): EAGVAQSPRYKIIEKRQSVAFWCNPISGHATLYWYQQILGQGPKLLIQFQNNGVVDDSQLPKDRFSAERLKGVDSTLKIQPAKLEDSAVYLCASSLEGLAGLGTQYFGPGTRLLVL.

The rearrangement uses TRBV6-5 and TRBJ1-5, with no clear D. This CDR3 region has 15 residues. Germline V gene data show CDR1 as MNHEY and CDR2 as SVGAGI. V gave up 2 bases and J gave up 0 bases, with 8 bases separating them. CDR3 sequence reads: CASSYAAYSNQPQHF. The DNA for the CDR3 is TGTGCCAGCAGTTACGCAGCATATAGCAATCAGCCCCAGCATTTT.

This clone has only one observation. V and J are TRBV5-3 and TRBJ2-1; tentatively, D is TRBD1 (5 bases). TRBV5-3 is an open reading frame whose function is uncertain. Trimming left V 1 base short and J 4 bases short, with 15 bases between. The CDR3 is 16 residues long. CDR3 in amino acids: CARSLRGGGVYNEQFF. The CDR3 DNA is TGTGCCAGAAGCTTGAGGGGTGGTGGAGTTTACAATGAGCAGTTCTTC.

This sequence joins TRBV7-2 and TRBJ2-2, with no clear D. This CDR3 has 16 amino acids. Looked up from germline, CDR1 is SGHTA and CDR2 is FQGNSA. V was trimmed by 4 bases and J by 3 bases, leaving 15 bases between them. The CDR3 region has the DNA TGTGCCAGCAGCTCCCAGTTGAGGACGGACACCGGGGAGCTGTTTTTT. Translation gives CASSSQLRTDTGELFF.

The chain employs TRBV6-5 and TRBJ1-1; D gene unclear. The germline gives CDR1 MNHEY, CDR2 SVGAGI. V lost 6 bases, J lost 0 bases, and 8 bases lay in between. There are 13 residues in the CDR3. The CDR3 is CASRVQLNTEAFF. The CDR3 bases are TGTGCCAGCAGAGTCCAGCTGAACACTGAAGCTTTCTTT.

This clone was detected once. The rearrangement joins TRBV12-1 to TRBJ1-2; the listed D gene, TRBD1, was not tested against the DNA. TRBV12-1 is a pseudogene segment. This CDR3 region has 17 residues. This CDR3 reads CASSFQPPGQGLSGYTF. The CDR3 bases are TGTGCCAGCAGCTTTCAACCCCCGGGACAGGGTTTGAGTGGCTACACCTTC.

The chain has TRBV5-6 and TRBJ1-3; no reliable D call. Germline V gene data show CDR1 as SGHDT and CDR2 as YYEEEE. Trimming removed 0 bases from V and 0 bases from J, with 10 bases in between. The CDR3 has 16 residues. The CDR3: CASSLGPALSGNTIYF. Written as DNA, the CDR3 is TGTGCCAGCAGCTTGGGGCCGGCCCTCTCTGGAAACACCATATATTTT.

This clone was detected once. The chain links TRBV19 to TRBJ2-1; 11 nucleotides line up with TRBD2. The ends lost 3 bases at V and 6 bases at J; junction bases unmatched: 4. Germline lookup yields CDR1 LNHDA and CDR2 SQIVND (reference sequence). This CDR3 region has 15 residues. CDR3 nucleotide sequence: TGTGCCAGTAGTATTCCTAGCGGGAGGATCAATGAGCAGTTCTTC. Encoded protein: CASSIPSGRINEQFF.

The gene calls are TRBV6-1 and TRBJ2-2; D is uncertain. Trimming removed 1 base at V and 3 bases at J, with 9 bases between. This CDR3 comprises 15 residues. Germline CDR1 is MNHNS and CDR2 is SASEGT. The chain's CDR3 is CASSEDWLHTGELFF. The CDR3 DNA reads as TGTGCCAGCAGTGAAGATTGGTTGCACACCGGGGAGCTGTTTTTT.

The chain uses TRBV7-9 and TRBJ1-5; maybe TRBD1 (5 bases). The CDR3 has 17 amino acids. Germline V gene sequence: CDR1 SEHNR, CDR2 FQNEAQ (reference sequence). Trimming shortened V by 1 base and J by 0 bases, and 13 bases separated the two germline ends. CDR3 loop: CASSLGPDSDSNQPQHF. Here the CDR3 DNA reads TGTGCCAGCAGCTTAGGGCCCGACAGTGATAGCAATCAGCCCCAGCATTTT.

This clone was seen more than once but under ten times. The chain uses TRBV30 and TRBJ1-6, with no clear D. The V end lost 2 bases, the J end lost 3 bases, and 2 bases lay between the germline ends. CDR1 and CDR2 from the germline V gene are GTSNPN and SVGIG (reference sequence). This CDR3 region has 12 residues. CDR3 nucleotides: TGTGCCTGGAGTCACTATAATTCACCCCTCCACTTT. Its protein is CAWSHYNSPLHF.

The genes are TRBV5-1 and TRBJ2-3; 10 bases align to TRBD2. The germline V gene encodes CDR1 SGHRS and CDR2 YFSETQ. After removal of 7 bases from V and 3 bases from J, the junction contained 11 bases not matched to a gene. The CDR3 runs to 16 residues. CDR3 region: CASGLGSSGRTDTQYF. CDR3 sequence (DNA): TGCGCCAGCGGGCTCGGGTCTAGCGGGAGAACAGATACGCAGTATTTT.

V usage is TRBV28 and J usage is TRBJ2-1; possibly TRBD1 for D (5 bases). The V gene's germline CDR1 is MDHEN and CDR2 SYDVKM. This CDR3 comprises 14 residues. V shed 7 bases and J shed 6 bases, with 16 bases lying between them. The CDR3 bases are TGTGCCAGCACGCTGCCAGGGCCCTTCAATGAGCAGTTCTTC. Translating it yields CASTLPGPFNEQFF.

The V gene is TRBV10-2, the J gene TRBJ2-1; D is unresolved. This CDR3 spans 13 amino acids. The V end lost 2 bases, the J end lost 5 bases, and 7 bases lay between the germline ends. CDR1 and CDR2 (germline): WSHSY, SAAADI. The CDR3 DNA sequence: TGCGCCAGCAGTGAGATGGGCGACAATGAGCAGTTCTTC. It specifies CASSEMGDNEQFF.